The 23 T cell receptor beta chains below come from one sample, sequenced in a study of regulatory T cells. General observations from the study: In CD3G-deficient patients, conventional CD4+ T cells were enriched for hydrophobic CDR3 residues at positions 6 and 7.

Their recognized antigens are unknown. The primer mix had 52 TRBV and 13 TRBJ primers. The assay was immunoSEQ multiplex PCR, and TCRdb's table has in-frame clones only and misses some. The table has about 32,000 clones, roughly 90% seen once. Sequencing was carried out using conventional CD4+ T cells sorted from blood. These TCRs come from a person aged 18 to 30 with CD3G deficiency.

The rearrangement joins TRBV6-1 to TRBJ2-3; 7 positions agree with TRBD2. The CDR3 is 16 amino acids. CDR1 is MNHNS and CDR2 is SASEGT in the germline V gene. V trimming: 1 base; J trimming: 0 bases; junction bases outside the gene matches: 4. The CDR3 DNA sequence: TGTGCCAGCAGTGAAGGGTATAGCGGGAGCACAGATACGCAGTATTTT. Amino acid sequence: CASSEGYSGSTDTQYF.

The chain carries TRBV28 and TRBJ1-1, with 9 bases matching TRBD1. Germline lookup yields CDR1 MDHEN and CDR2 SYDVKM. This CDR3 contains 12 residues. V gave up 4 bases and J gave up 10 bases; unmatched junction bases: 4. The CDR3, as DNA: TGTGCCAGCAGTTCATACAGGGGGCCAGCTTTCTTT. Translation gives CASSSYRGPAFF. Filled out from reference TRBV28 and TRBJ1-1, the complete variable domain reads DVKVTQSSRYLVKRTGEKVFLECVQDMDHENMFWYRQDPGLGLRLIYFSYDVKMKEKGDIPEGYSVSREKKERFSLILESASTNQTSMYLCASSSYRGPAFFGQGTRLTVV.

The chain couples TRBV19 to TRBJ2-1; D gene ambiguous. The CDR3 spans 14 residues. Deletions cut 2 bases from V and 6 bases from J, with 11 bases between. Germline assignment: CDR1 LNHDA and CDR2 SQIVND (reference sequence). CDR3 DNA sequence: TGTGCCAGTAGTATATCATTGACCGGCAATGAGCAGTTCTTC. The encoded protein is CASSISLTGNEQFF. The variable domain in full, with the rest retrieved from reference TRBV19 and TRBJ2-1, is DGGITQSPKYLFRKEGQNVTLSCEQNLNHDAMYWYRQDPGQGLRLIYYSQIVNDFQKGDIAEGYSVSREKKESFPLTVTSAQKNPTAFYLCASSISLTGNEQFFGPGTRLTVL.

The chain joins TRBV5-1 to TRBJ2-1; D perhaps matches TRBD1 (6 bases). Germline V gene sequence: CDR1 SGHRS, CDR2 YFSETQ. Trimming removed 0 bases from V and 8 bases from J, with 9 bases in between. This CDR3 spans 13 amino acids. CDR3 in DNA: TGCGCCAGCAGCTTGGACAGGGAGTATGAGCAGTTCTTC. It yields the protein CASSLDREYEQFF.

This clone was counted between two and nine times. The chain uses TRBV6-1 and TRBJ1-5; D not resolved. Trimming cost V 0 bases and J 9 bases, with 12 bases left between them. This CDR3 is 14 amino acids long. Germline CDR1 MNHNS, CDR2 SASEGT. CDR3 loop: CASSEAGGVWPQHF. In DNA form, the CDR3 reads TGTGCCAGCAGTGAAGCAGGCGGTGTGTGGCCCCAGCATTTT.

CDR3: CASSLMGRGHNEQFF. The DNA of the CDR3 is TGTGCCAGCAGTTTAATGGGTAGAGGGCACAATGAGCAGTTCTTC. The genes are TRBV28 and TRBJ2-1; D may be TRBD2 (5 bases). Trimming shortened V by 2 bases and J by 5 bases, and 13 bases separated the two germline ends. The CDR3 contains 15 residues. Germline V gene data show CDR1 as MDHEN and CDR2 as SYDVKM.

In nucleotides, the CDR3 is TGTGCCAGCAGTTCCCCTCCCTACGAGCAGTACTTC. Protein: CASSSPPYEQYF. J is TRBJ2-7 and V is TRBV28; no clear D. This CDR3 is built from 12 residues. The V end lost 4 bases, the J end lost 2 bases, and 6 bases lay between the germline ends. CDR1 is MDHEN, CDR2 SYDVKM, per germline. The complete variable domain, with remaining parts taken from reference TRBV28 and TRBJ2-7, reads DVKVTQSSRYLVKRTGEKVFLECVQDMDHENMFWYRQDPGLGLRLIYFSYDVKMKEKGDIPEGYSVSREKKERFSLILESASTNQTSMYLCASSSPPYEQYFGPGTRLTVT.

The chain uses TRBV6-1 and TRBJ1-5, with 9 nucleotides matching TRBD1. Germline V gene sequence: CDR1 MNHNS, CDR2 SASEGT. V lost 5 bases to trimming and J lost 5 bases; unmatched junction nucleotides: 1. The CDR3 runs to 13 residues. The CDR3 protein is CASSWTGDQPQHF. Written as DNA, the CDR3 is TGTGCCAGCAGTTGGACAGGGGATCAGCCCCAGCATTTT.

The rearrangement uses TRBV6-1 and TRBJ2-2; 9 nucleotides agree with TRBD2. The CDR3 totals 16 residues. The junction had 7 bases not matched to a gene; V was cut back by 4 bases and J by 4 bases. The germline gives CDR1 MNHNS, CDR2 SASEGT. The CDR3 protein is CASSVRRGGGTGELFF. The CDR3 nucleotides read TGTGCCAGCAGTGTAAGGCGGGGGGGCGGCACCGGGGAGCTGTTTTTT.

The chain recombines TRBV6-1 with TRBJ2-6; D gene uncertain. This CDR3 comprises 14 residues. The germline CDR1 and CDR2 sequences are MNHNS and SASEGT. Trimming cost V 6 bases and J 4 bases, with 10 bases left between them. As DNA, the CDR3 is TGTGCCAGCAGGGCTTCTAGAGGGGCCAACGTCCTGACTTTC. This codes for CASRASRGANVLTF.

This chain connects TRBV18 to TRBJ2-3, with no clear D. This CDR3 has 13 residues. The germline CDR1 and CDR2 sequences are KGHSH and LQKENI. V lost 6 bases to trimming and J lost 0 bases, with 7 bases between them. The CDR3 nucleotides read TGTGCCAGCTCGCTTGACAGCACAGATACGCAGTATTTT. Protein sequence: CASSLDSTDTQYF.

The CDR3 loop is CSARWGGGYTF. Here the CDR3 DNA reads TGCAGTGCTAGGTGGGGAGGTGGCTACACCTTC. The chain joins TRBV20-1 to TRBJ1-2; D gene unclear. Trimming took 3 bases from V and 7 from J, leaving 9 bases between them. The CDR3 has 11 amino acids. Germline V CDR1 and CDR2: DFQATT, SNEGSKA (reference sequence).

The rearrangement uses TRBV27 and TRBJ2-7; 8 bases map to TRBD1. Trimming cost V 5 bases and J 6 bases; bases outside gene matches: 6. This CDR3 has 13 residues. In germline, CDR1 is MNHEY, CDR2 SMNVEV (reference sequence). CDR3 residues: CASSAQGGLEQYF. DNA of the CDR3: TGTGCCAGCAGTGCACAGGGGGGTCTCGAGCAGTACTTC.

This clone was recorded a few times. The chain links TRBV28 to TRBJ1-5; perhaps TRBD1 as D (6 bases). The CDR3 consists of 14 residues. Germline loops: CDR1 MDHEN, CDR2 SYDVKM. Trimming stripped 7 bases from V and 4 bases from J, with 14 bases between. This chain's CDR3 is CASKGDRENQPQHF. The CDR3 region has the DNA TGTGCCAGCAAGGGGGACCGCGAAAATCAGCCCCAGCATTTT.

As regards this clone: Different DNA sequences within this sample yield the same CDR3. This sequence joins TRBV5-1 and TRBJ1-1; D is uncertain. The V gene's germline CDR1 is SGHRS and CDR2 YFSETQ. Trimming left V 5 bases short and J 1 base short, with 9 bases between. The CDR3 has 13 residues. Here the CDR3 reads CASSRGENTEAFF. The CDR3 nucleotides are TGCGCCAGCAGTCGGGGTGAGAACACTGAAGCTTTCTTT.

The chain has TRBV18 and TRBJ2-7, with 7 bases aligning to TRBD1. V was pared by 3 bases and J by 5 bases, with 1 base of the junction left unmatched. The CDR3 runs to 12 residues. CDR1 KGHSH and CDR2 LQKENI come from the germline V gene. CDR3 region: CASSPTGDEQYF. The DNA of the CDR3 is TGTGCCAGCTCACCCACAGGGGACGAGCAGTACTTC.

The chain links TRBV11-2 to TRBJ2-7; perhaps TRBD1 as D (5 bases). Trimming left V 5 bases short and J 5 bases short, with 19 bases between. This CDR3 region has 15 residues. Germline CDR1 SGHAT, CDR2 FQNNGV. The CDR3 DNA follows: TGTGCCAGCAGCCATGGTGGCAGGGTCCGCGACGAGCAGTACTTC. Protein: CASSHGGRVRDEQYF.

This clone rates as medium-sized. Other DNA sequences within the sample encode an identical CDR3. CDR3: CASSTGTGEQPQHF. CDR3 in DNA: TGTGCCAGTAGTACCGGGACAGGGGAGCAGCCCCAGCATTTT. This chain links TRBV19 with TRBJ1-5; 10 nucleotides agree with TRBD1. CDR1 and CDR2 (germline): LNHDA, SQIVND (reference sequence). Trimming removed 4 bases from V and 7 bases from J; junction bases left unmatched: 4. CDR3 size: 14 residues.

The CDR3: CASSFREGSSLGDTQYF. CDR3 coding DNA: TGTGCCAGCAGTTTCCGGGAAGGCTCATCTCTGGGGGATACGCAGTATTTT. The V and J genes are TRBV27 and TRBJ2-3; D possibly corresponds to TRBD2 (5 bases). The CDR3 runs 17 residues. CDR1 and CDR2 (germline): MNHEY, SMNVEV (reference sequence). Trimming left V 3 bases short and J 6 bases short, with 22 bases between.

The chain couples TRBV28 to TRBJ2-7, with D perhaps matching TRBD1 (6 bases). Trimming removed 4 bases from V and 5 bases from J, with 12 bases in between. Germline values: CDR1 MDHEN, CDR2 SYDVKM. The CDR3 runs 13 residues. The CDR3 protein is CASSSRTANEQYF. CDR3 bases: TGTGCCAGCAGTTCAAGGACAGCCAACGAGCAGTACTTC.

The chain links TRBV27 to TRBJ2-6; D is possibly TRBD2 (6 bases). CDR3 size: 17 residues. V shed 5 bases and J shed 0 bases, with 14 bases lying between them. Germline-derived CDR1 and CDR2 are MNHEY and SMNVEV (reference sequence). The CDR3 spells CASSPGLPFSGANVLTF. The CDR3 DNA reads TGTGCCAGCAGTCCGGGACTCCCCTTCTCTGGGGCCAACGTCCTGACTTTC. The full variable domain, with the rest looked up from reference TRBV27 and TRBJ2-6, is EAQVTQNPRYLITVTGKKLTVTCSQNMNHEYMSWYRQDPGLGLRQIYYSMNVEVTDKGDVPEGYKVSRKEKRNFPLILESPSPNQTSLYFCASSPGLPFSGANVLTFGAGSRLTVL.

V and J are TRBV5-1 and TRBJ1-1; D unresolved. Trimming left V 4 bases short and J 4 bases short, with 20 bases between. The CDR3 length is 16 residues. Germline CDR1 reads SGHRS; CDR2 reads YFSETQ. The CDR3: CASSQVVLGGGTEAFF. In DNA form, the CDR3 reads TGCGCCAGCAGCCAAGTGGTATTGGGAGGAGGCACTGAAGCTTTCTTT.

This chain joins TRBV28 and TRBJ2-7, with 11 positions matching TRBD2. The length of the CDR3 is 16 residues. Unmatched junction bases numbered 8, after V lost 6 bases and J lost 1 base. Germline-derived CDR1 and CDR2 are MDHEN and SYDVKM. The CDR3 sequence is CASSLIAGGASYEQYF. The DNA for the CDR3 is TGTGCCAGCAGCCTCATAGCGGGAGGGGCATCCTACGAGCAGTACTTC.